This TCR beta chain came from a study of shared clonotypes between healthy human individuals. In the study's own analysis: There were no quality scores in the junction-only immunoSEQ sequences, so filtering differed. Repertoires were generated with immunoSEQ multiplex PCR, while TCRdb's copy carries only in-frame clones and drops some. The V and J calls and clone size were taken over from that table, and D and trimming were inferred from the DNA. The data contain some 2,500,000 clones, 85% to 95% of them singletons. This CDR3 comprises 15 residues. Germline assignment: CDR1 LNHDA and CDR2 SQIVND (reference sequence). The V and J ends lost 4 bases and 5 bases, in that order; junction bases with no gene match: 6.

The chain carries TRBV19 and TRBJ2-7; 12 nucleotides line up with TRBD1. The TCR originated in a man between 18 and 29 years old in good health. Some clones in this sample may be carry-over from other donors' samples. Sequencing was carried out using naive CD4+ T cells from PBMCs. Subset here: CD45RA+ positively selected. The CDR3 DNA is TGTGCCAGTAGTACCCGGGACAGGGGGCGAGACGAGCAGTACTTC. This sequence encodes CASSTRDRGRDEQYF.